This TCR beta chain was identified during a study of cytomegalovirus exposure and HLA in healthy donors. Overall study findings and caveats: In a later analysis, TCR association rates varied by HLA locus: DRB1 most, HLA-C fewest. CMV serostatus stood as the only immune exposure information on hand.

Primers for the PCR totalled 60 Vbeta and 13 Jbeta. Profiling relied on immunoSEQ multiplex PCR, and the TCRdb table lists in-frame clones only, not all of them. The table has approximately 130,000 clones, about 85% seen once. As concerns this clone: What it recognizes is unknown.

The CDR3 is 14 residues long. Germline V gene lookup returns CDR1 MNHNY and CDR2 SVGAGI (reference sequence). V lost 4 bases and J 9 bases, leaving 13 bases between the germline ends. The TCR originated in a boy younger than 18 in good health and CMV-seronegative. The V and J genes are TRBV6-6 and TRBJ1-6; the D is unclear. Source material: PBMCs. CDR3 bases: TGTGCCAGCAGTTCGAACGGGGAGGCTTCACCCCTCCACTTT. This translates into CASSSNGEASPLHF.